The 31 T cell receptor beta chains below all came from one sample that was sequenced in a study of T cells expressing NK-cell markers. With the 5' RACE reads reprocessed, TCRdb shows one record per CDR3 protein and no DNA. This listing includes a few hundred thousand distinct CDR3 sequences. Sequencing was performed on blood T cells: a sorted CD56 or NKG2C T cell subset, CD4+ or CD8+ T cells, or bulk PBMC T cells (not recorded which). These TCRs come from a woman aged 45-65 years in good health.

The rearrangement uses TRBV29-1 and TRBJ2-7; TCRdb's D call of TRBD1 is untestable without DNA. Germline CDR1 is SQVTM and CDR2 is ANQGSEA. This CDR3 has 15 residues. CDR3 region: CSVLPDRVKSYEQYF.

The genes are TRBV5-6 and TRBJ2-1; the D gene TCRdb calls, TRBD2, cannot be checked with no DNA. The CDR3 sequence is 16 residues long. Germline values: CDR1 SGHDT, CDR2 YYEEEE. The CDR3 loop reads CASRGFGLAGVDEQFF.

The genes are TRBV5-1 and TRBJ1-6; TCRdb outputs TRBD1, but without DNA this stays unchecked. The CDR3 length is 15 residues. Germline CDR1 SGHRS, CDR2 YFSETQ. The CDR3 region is CASRSPTDYNSPLHF.

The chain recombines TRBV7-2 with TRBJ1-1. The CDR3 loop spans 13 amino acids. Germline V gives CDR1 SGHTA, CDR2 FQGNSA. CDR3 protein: CASTLGFHTEAFF. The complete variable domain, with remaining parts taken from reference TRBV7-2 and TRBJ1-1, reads GAGVSQSPSNKVTEKGKDVELRCDPISGHTALYWYRQSLGQGLEFLIYFQGNSAPDKSGLPSDRFSAERTGGSVSTLTIQRTQQEDSAVYLCASTLGFHTEAFFGQGTRLTVV.

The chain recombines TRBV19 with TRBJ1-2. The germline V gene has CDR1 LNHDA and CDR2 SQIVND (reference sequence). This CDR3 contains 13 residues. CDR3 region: CASPKRHAYGYTF.

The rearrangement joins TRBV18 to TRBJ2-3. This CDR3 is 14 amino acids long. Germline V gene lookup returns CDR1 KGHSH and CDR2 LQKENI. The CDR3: CASSPTTSSDTQYF.

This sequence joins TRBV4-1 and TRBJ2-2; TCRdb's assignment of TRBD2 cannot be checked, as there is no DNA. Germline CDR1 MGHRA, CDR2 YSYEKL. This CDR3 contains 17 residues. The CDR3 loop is CASSTGTSGPRLGELFF.

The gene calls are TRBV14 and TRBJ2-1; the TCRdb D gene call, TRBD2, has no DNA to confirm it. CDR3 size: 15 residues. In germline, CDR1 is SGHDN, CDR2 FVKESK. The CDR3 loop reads CASSQRRLANNEQFF. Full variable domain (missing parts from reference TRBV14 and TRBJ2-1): EAGVTQFPSHSVIEKGQTVTLRCDPISGHDNLYWYRRVMGKEIKFLLHFVKESKQDESGMPNNRFLAERTGGTYSTLKVQPAELEDSGVYFCASSQRRLANNEQFFGPGTRLTVL.

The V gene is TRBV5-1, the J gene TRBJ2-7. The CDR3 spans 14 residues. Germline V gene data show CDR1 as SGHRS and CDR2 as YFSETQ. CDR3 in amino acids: CASSLQQYLYEQYF.

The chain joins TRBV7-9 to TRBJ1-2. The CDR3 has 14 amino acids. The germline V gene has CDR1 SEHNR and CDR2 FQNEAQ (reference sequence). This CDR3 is CASSLGGARHGYTF.

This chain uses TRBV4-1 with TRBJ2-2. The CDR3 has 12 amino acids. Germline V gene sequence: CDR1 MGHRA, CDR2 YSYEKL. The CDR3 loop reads CASSQDGGELFF.

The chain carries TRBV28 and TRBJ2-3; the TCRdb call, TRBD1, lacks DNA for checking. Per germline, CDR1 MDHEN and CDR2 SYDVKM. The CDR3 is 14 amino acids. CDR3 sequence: CASSSAGTGRAQYF.

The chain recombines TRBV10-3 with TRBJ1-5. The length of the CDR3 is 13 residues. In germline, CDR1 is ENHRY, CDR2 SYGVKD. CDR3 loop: CAISPGPNQPQHF.

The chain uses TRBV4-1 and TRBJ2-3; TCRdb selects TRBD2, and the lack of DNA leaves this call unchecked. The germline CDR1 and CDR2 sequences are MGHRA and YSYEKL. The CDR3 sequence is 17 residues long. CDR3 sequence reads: CASSQEKLTKGPDTQYF.

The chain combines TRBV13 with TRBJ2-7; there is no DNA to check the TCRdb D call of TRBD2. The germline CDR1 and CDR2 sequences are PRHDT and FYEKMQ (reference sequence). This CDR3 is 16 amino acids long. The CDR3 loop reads CASSGLAPDSSYEQYF.

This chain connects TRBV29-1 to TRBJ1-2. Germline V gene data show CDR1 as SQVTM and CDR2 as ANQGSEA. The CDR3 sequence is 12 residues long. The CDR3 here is CSVTASNYGYTF.

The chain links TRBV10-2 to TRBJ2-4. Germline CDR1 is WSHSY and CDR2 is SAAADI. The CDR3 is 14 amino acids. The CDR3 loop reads CASSEVTAKNIQYF.

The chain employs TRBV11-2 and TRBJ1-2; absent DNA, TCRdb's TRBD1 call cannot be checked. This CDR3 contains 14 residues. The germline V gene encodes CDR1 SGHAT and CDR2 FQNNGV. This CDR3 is CASSSGQWNYGYTF.

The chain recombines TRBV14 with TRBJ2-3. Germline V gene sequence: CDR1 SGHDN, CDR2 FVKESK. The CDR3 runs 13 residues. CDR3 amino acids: CASSQDLTDTQYF.

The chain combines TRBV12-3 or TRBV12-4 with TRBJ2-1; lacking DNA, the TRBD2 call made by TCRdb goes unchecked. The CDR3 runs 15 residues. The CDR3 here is CASSYIAGPYNEQFF.

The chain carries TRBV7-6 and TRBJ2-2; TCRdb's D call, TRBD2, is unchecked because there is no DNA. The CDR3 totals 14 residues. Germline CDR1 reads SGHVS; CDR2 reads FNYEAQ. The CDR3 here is CASSSLAGTGELFF.

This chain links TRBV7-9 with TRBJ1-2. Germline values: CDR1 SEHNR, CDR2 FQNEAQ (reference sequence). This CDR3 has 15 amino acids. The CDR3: CASSLAAVTFYGYTF. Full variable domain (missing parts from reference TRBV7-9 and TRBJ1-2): DTGVSQNPRHKITKRGQNVTFRCDPISEHNRLYWYRQTLGQGPEFLTYFQNEAQLEKSRLLSDRFSAERPKGSFSTLEIQRTEQGDSAMYLCASSLAAVTFYGYTFGSGTRLTVV.

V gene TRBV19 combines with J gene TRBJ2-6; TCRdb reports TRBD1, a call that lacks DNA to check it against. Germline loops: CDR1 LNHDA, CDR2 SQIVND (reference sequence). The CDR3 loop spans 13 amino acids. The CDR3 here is CASTRVGANVLTF.

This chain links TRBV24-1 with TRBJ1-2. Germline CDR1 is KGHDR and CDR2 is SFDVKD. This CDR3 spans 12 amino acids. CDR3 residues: CATSDFRAALTF.

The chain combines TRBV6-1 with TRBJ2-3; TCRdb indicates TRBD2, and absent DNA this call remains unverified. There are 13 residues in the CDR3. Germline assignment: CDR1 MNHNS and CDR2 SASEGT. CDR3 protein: CASSPRTRNTQYF.

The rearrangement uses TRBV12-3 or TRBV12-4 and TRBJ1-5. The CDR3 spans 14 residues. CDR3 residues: CASSFAGTTQPQHF.

CDR3 sequence: CASSPVSTNEKLFF. The V and J genes are TRBV12-3 or TRBV12-4 and TRBJ1-4. There are 14 residues in the CDR3.

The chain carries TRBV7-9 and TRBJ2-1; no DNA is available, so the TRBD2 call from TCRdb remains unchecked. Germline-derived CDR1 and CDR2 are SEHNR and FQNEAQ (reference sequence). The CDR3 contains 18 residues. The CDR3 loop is CASSPYPLSGSSYNEQFF.

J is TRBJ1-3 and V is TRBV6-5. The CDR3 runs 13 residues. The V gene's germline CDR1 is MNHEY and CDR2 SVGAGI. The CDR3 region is CASTSATGNTIYF.

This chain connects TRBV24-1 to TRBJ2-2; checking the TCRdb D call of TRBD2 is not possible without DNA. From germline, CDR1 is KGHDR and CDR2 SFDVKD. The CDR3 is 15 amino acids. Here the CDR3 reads CATSGLAGAPGELFF.

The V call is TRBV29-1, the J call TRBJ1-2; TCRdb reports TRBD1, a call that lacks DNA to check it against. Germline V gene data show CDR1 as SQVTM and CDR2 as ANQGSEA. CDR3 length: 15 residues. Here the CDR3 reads CSTGVVGVRPYGYTF.